This TCR beta chain is drawn from a study of OX40 agonist ivuxolimab in advanced cancers. In the study overall: Participants could have had prior anti-PD-1, anti-PD-L1 or anti-CTLA-4 therapy, and 40% had some. Study findings and constraints: Partial responders dosed at 0.1-3.0 mg/kg displayed clonal expansion ranking among the lowest. Normalized T-cell clonal expansion was also low in some nonresponders.

A word on this clone: No antigen is known for it.

Systemic immunosuppression or a history of autoimmune disease excluded patients. The assay was immunoSEQ multiplex PCR, and TCRdb's table has in-frame clones only and misses some. The sample lists approximately 70,000 clones; around 90% were seen once. This sequence was found in an adult with an advanced solid tumor such as melanoma, head and neck, liver or kidney cancer. This specimen was CD4+ or CD8+ T cells sorted from blood, taken in a trial of the OX40 agonist ivuxolimab.

CDR3 amino acids: CASGLRRETEAFF. The CDR3 bases are TGTGCCAGCGGCCTTCGAAGAGAGACTGAAGCTTTCTTT. The V gene is TRBV6-5, the J gene TRBJ1-1; the D is unclear. Germline V lookup: CDR1 MNHEY, CDR2 SVGAGI. V was shortened by 8 bases and J by 5 bases, with 15 bases between the two germline ends. This CDR3 spans 13 amino acids.